A single TCR beta chain is shown here with its context. Its antigen is still unknown. This sample was included in a study of T cells in pancreatic ductal adenocarcinoma. Study-wide points: Enrichment of CD45RO+ effector over naive T cells in tumors may bias clonality. Results skew toward the minority of patients with early-stage disease. Compared with tumor, blood showed more total productive templates and approximately 8-fold more clonotypes. Blood clonality (roughly 0.07) did not differ significantly from tumor (about 0.12).

The data were produced by immunoSEQ multiplex PCR, yet TCRdb's version contains in-frame clones alone and is incomplete. The table shows approximately 97,000 clones, with about 95% occurring only once. V shed 4 bases, J shed 7 bases, and the junction held 6 bases outside the gene matches. There are 14 residues in the CDR3. CDR1 SGHAT and CDR2 FQNNGV come from the germline V gene. No neoadjuvant therapy was given to the selected pancreatic ductal adenocarcinoma patients before their surgery. The rearrangement links TRBV11-2 to TRBJ2-2, with 7 bases identical to TRBD1. This TCR was sampled from a human donor with pancreatic ductal adenocarcinoma. The sample was PBMCs. CDR3 bases: TGTGCCAGCAGCTCCCGACAGGGTGGCGGGGAGCTGTTTTTT. As protein: CASSSRQGGGELFF.